The 10 T cell receptor beta chains in this list originate from one sample, sequenced in a study of CD8 T cells in Susac syndrome. Random hexamers were used to reverse transcribe an amount of roughly 0.5 to 1 ug RNA. TCRdb ran MiXCR on the immunoSEQ multiplex PCR reads and lists one entry per CDR3 protein. The sample contains about 150,000 distinct CDR3 sequences, approximately 94% of which appear only once. The sample consisted of CD4+ T cells from PBMCs. These receptors were obtained from a human donor in good health.

This sequence joins TRBV6-2 or TRBV6-3 and TRBJ1-2, with D possibly matching TRBD1 (5 bases). This CDR3 comprises 15 residues. Trimming stripped 2 bases from V and 2 bases from J, with 12 bases between. The germline CDR1 and CDR2 sequences are MNHEY and SVGEGT. For the CDR3, the DNA is TGTGCCAGCAGTTACCCAAGACAGAACAACTATGGCTACACCTTC. Protein product: CASSYPRQNNYGYTF.

The V and J genes are TRBV5-1 and TRBJ1-2; 7 bases align to TRBD1. V lost 3 bases to trimming and J lost 5 bases; unmatched junction nucleotides: 7. The germline CDR1 and CDR2 sequences are SGHRS and YFSETQ. The CDR3 has 14 amino acids. The CDR3 region is CASSSPGQMYGYTF. CDR3 DNA sequence: TGCGCCAGCAGCTCCCCGGGACAGATGTATGGCTACACCTTC. The full variable domain, its missing parts supplied by reference TRBV5-1 and TRBJ1-2, is KAGVTQTPRYLIKTRGQQVTLSCSPISGHRSVSWYQQTPGQGLQFLFEYFSETQRNKGNFPGRFSGRQFSNSRSEMNVSTLELGDSALYLCASSSPGQMYGYTFGSGTRLTVV.

The DNA for the CDR3 is TGTGCCAGCTCACCATATAAGGGCGATGAGCAGTTCTTC. Protein product: CASSPYKGDEQFF. The chain carries TRBV18 and TRBJ2-1; D is unresolved. Trimming took off 2 bases at V and 8 bases at J, with 10 bases between the two ends. Germline CDR1 and CDR2: KGHSH and LQKENI. The CDR3 covers 13 residues.

The rearrangement uses TRBV28 and TRBJ1-5, with 9 bases fitting TRBD1. Looked up from germline, CDR1 is MDHEN and CDR2 is SYDVKM. The CDR3 runs 16 residues. Trimming removed 10 bases from V and 3 bases from J; junction bases left unmatched: 13. For the CDR3, the DNA is TGTGCCACCAAACCATTTGACAGGGGGTTCAATCAGCCCCAGCATTTT. This encodes CATKPFDRGFNQPQHF.

The chain is built from TRBV12-3 or TRBV12-4 and TRBJ2-5; 11 bases fit TRBD2. V gave up 6 bases and J gave up 9 bases; unmatched junction bases: 6. This CDR3 comprises 13 residues. The CDR3 loop reads CASRLAGAPAQYF. The CDR3 nucleotides read TGTGCCAGCAGACTAGCGGGAGCTCCGGCCCAGTACTTC.

The genes are TRBV7-9 and TRBJ1-1; no clear D gene. The CDR3 consists of 14 residues. The germline gives CDR1 SEHNR, CDR2 FQNEAQ (reference sequence). V lost 5 bases to trimming and J lost 1 base, with 11 bases between them. CDR3 coding DNA: TGTGCCAGCAGCCCCCAGAATACGAACACTGAAGCTTTCTTT. The encoded protein is CASSPQNTNTEAFF.

J is TRBJ1-1 and V is TRBV7-8, with D hard to call. Trimming stripped 1 base from V and 3 bases from J, with 18 bases between. CDR3 length: 17 residues. Germline V lookup: CDR1 SGHVS, CDR2 FQNEAQ. As DNA, the CDR3 is TGTGCCAGCAGCTTAGTATGGATGGACCTAACCCACACTGAAGCTTTCTTT. Amino acid sequence: CASSLVWMDLTHTEAFF.

This chain uses TRBV12-3 or TRBV12-4 with TRBJ2-2; 9 nucleotides match TRBD1. The CDR3 is 14 amino acids. With 6 bases clipped from V and 4 bases from J, the junction kept 3 bases outside the gene matches. The CDR3 sequence is CASRGQGSTGELFF. CDR3 DNA: TGTGCCAGCAGGGGACAGGGTAGCACCGGGGAGCTGTTTTTT.

This chain joins TRBV12-5 and TRBJ2-5; 9 positions agree with TRBD2. Germline V gene data show CDR1 as LGHNT and CDR2 as FRNRAP. The CDR3 sequence is 15 residues long. Trimming cost V 4 bases and J 3 bases; bases outside gene matches: 6. The CDR3 sequence: CASGSGLAYEETQYF. Here the CDR3 DNA reads TGTGCTAGTGGTTCGGGACTAGCATATGAAGAGACCCAGTACTTC.

V is TRBV30 and J is TRBJ2-7; D might be TRBD1 (5 bases). The V gene's germline CDR1 is GTSNPN and CDR2 SVGIG (reference sequence). This CDR3 is 12 amino acids long. V dropped 3 bases and J dropped 2 bases, with 8 bases sitting between them. In DNA, the CDR3 is TGTGCCTGGAGCAGGGAAACCTACGAGCAGTACTTC. The encoded protein is CAWSRETYEQYF.